This TCR beta chain appears in the sequencing data of a study of blood T cell repertoires in COVID-19. Across the study: COVID-19 samples from acute and convalescent phases originated in the United States, Italy and Spain.

The assay was immunoSEQ multiplex PCR, and TCRdb's table has in-frame clones only and misses some. Of a few hundred thousand clones listed, approximately 88% were seen once; the top ten hold around 3%. The sample taken for sequencing was peripheral blood. The clonotype comes from a woman in her twenties or thirties with COVID-19, enrolled during active disease.

The CDR3 DNA follows: TGCGCCAGCAGCCAAGGTTGGCAGGGTGACTTACAGCCCCAGCATTTT. This gives the protein CASSQGWQGDLQPQHF. V is TRBV4-3 and J is TRBJ1-5; a weak D match, TRBD1 (5 bases). Germline CDR1 and CDR2: LGHNA and YSLEER. The CDR3 is 16 amino acids. V was clipped by 1 base and J by 7 bases, with 17 bases between them.